The clone carrying this T cell receptor (beta chain) was counted only a few times. Its antigen is as yet unknown. This sample was taken from a study of radiotherapy plus CTLA-4 blockade in lung cancer. At the level of the study: Disease control was present in around a third of patients, and objective responses in more than 15%. General study results and limits: In blood, after radiotherapy plus ipilimumab, tumor-derived TCR clones expanded. Reports state that early shifts in blood T cell clones, with interferon-beta, best predicted response.

Measured with immunoSEQ multiplex PCR; TCRdb has only the in-frame clones, and not every one. The repertoire has around 77,000 clones, approximately 73% of them found once; the top ten carry more than 9%. Focal radiation with ipilimumab CTLA-4 blockade was given to patients with chemo-refractory metastatic non-small-cell lung cancer. The CDR3 is made up of 15 amino acids. The germline CDR1 and CDR2 sequences are MNHNS and SASEGT. V lost 1 base, J lost 6 bases, and 15 bases lay in between. This rearrangement joins TRBV6-1 to TRBJ1-2; a possible D gene is TRBD1 (6 bases). The TCR was taken from a human donor with non-small cell lung cancer whose response to radiotherapy plus ipilimumab could not be evaluated. The source material was peripheral blood, sampled from a patient treated with radiotherapy plus ipilimumab. CDR3 sequence: CASSEDRAPWDGYTF. Written as DNA, the CDR3 is TGTGCCAGCAGTGAAGACAGGGCCCCGTGGGATGGCTACACCTTC.